The present T cell receptor (beta chain) was sequenced within a study of blood T cell repertoires in COVID-19. Across the whole study: Collection of acute and convalescent COVID-19 samples took place in the United States, Italy and Spain. T cells, B-cell-depleted T cells, or PBMCs supplied cDNA or gDNA.

Per the authors' pipeline: By means of reference gene primer amplification, nucleated cell counts were estimated. Sequencing was performed with immunoSEQ multiplex PCR; in TCRdb, only in-frame clones are kept and a portion is missing. The V and J calls and the clone size are those of that table, but D and trimming were determined from the DNA. The table records 55,000 to 65,000 clones, 70% to 85% of them present only once. The CDR3 has 17 amino acids. Germline V gene sequence: CDR1 KGHDR, CDR2 SFDVKD. Trimming shortened V by 3 bases and J by 3 bases, and 17 bases separated the two germline ends. The V call is TRBV24-1, the J call TRBJ2-1, with D tentatively TRBD2 (7 bases). This TCR was sampled from a woman aged 55-70 years with acute or convalescent COVID-19. Sequencing input: peripheral blood. CDR3 amino acids: CATSDAGAEGRYNEQFF. In DNA form, the CDR3 reads TGTGCCACCAGTGATGCGGGGGCGGAGGGGCGCTACAATGAGCAGTTCTTC.